Sequencing of this T cell receptor (beta chain) was carried out in a study of Ad26.COV2.S vaccination and SARS-CoV-2 variants. Study overall: The trial was COV1001 and the donor's arm was Ad26.COV2.S. Each vaccinee took Ad26.COV2.S intramuscularly, once or twice 56 days apart.

This clone was recorded once. The CDR3 sequence is 14 residues long. Germline CDR1 SGHTA, CDR2 FQGNSA. J gave up 4 bases and V 1 base, and 3 bases lay outside the gene matches. Treatment defined: around 19 received Ad26.COV2.S at low or high dose, single or two shots; a few received placebo; per-sample allocation not given. The samples were gathered on day 63 after the first injection of vaccine or placebo. The repertoire was sequenced with immunoSEQ multiplex PCR; TCRdb's copy has only in-frame clones and lacks some. Of about 350,000 clones in the sample, roughly 90% were seen once. The sequence came from a person aged 18-60 years who received the Ad26.COV2.S COVID-19 vaccine or a placebo. Sequencing was performed on peripheral blood, taken in a trial of Ad26.COV2.S vaccine versus placebo. The V gene is TRBV7-2, the J gene TRBJ1-2; 7 bases are shared with TRBD1. Written as DNA, the CDR3 is TGTGCCAGCAGCTTAGGGACAGGCCCCTATGGCTACACCTTC. Protein product: CASSLGTGPYGYTF.